The 24 T cell receptor beta chains below all came from one sample that was sequenced in a study of Graves' ophthalmopathy and Graves' hyperthyroidism. From RNA, the CDR3 regions of TCR beta chains were amplified and sequenced. An initial RT-PCR round employing HTBI primers preceded a second-round multiplex PCR. TCRdb reprocessed the multiplex PCR reads with MiXCR, giving one entry per CDR3 protein. Among 200,000 to 250,000 distinct CDR3 sequences, 20% to 25% were seen once, and the ten largest hold 43%. Sequenced: peripheral blood. The receptor source for this set is a woman aged 50 to 60 with Graves' ophthalmopathy.

This clonotype was observed many times. The chain is built from TRBV28 and TRBJ2-7; D call uncertain. V lost 2 bases and J 5 bases, leaving 13 bases between the germline ends. CDR3 length: 14 residues. Germline V gene sequence: CDR1 MDHEN, CDR2 SYDVKM. Written as DNA, the CDR3 is TGTGCCAGCAGTTTACCCCAACTACCCCACGAGCAGTACTTC. Translated, it gives CASSLPQLPHEQYF.

This clonotype was counted at least ten times. The chain couples TRBV14 to TRBJ1-2; D remains unclear. V was clipped by 0 bases and J by 4 bases, with 9 bases between them. The CDR3 sequence is 14 residues long. CDR1 is SGHDN, CDR2 FVKESK, per germline. CDR3 DNA: TGTGCCAGCAGCCAAGACCAGTGGTTCTATGGCTACACCTTC. It encodes CASSQDQWFYGYTF.

With regard to this clonotype: The junction departs from the called germline gene at one end, perhaps through a read error. The J gene is TRBJ2-7, the V gene TRBV20-1, with D possibly being TRBD2 (5 bases). The CDR3 runs 11 residues. In germline, CDR1 is DFQATT, CDR2 SNEGSKA (reference sequence). This CDR3 is CSVSRDYEQCF. Here the CDR3 DNA reads TGCAGTGTTAGTAGAGACTACGAGCAGTGCTTC.

This clonotype has a count of ten or more. The chain uses TRBV27 and TRBJ2-7; no firm D call. Germline V lookup: CDR1 MNHEY, CDR2 SMNVEV (reference sequence). Trimming shortened V by 3 bases and J by 3 bases, and 9 bases separated the two germline ends. The CDR3 extends over 13 amino acids. The CDR3 region has the DNA TGTGCCAGCAGTTTGGGTAGCTACTACGAGCAGTACTTC. Its protein product is CASSLGSYYEQYF.

This clonotype has at least ten counts. The V gene is TRBV14, the J gene TRBJ1-1, with D perhaps matching TRBD1 (5 bases). The germline V and J ends were trimmed by 1 base and 6 bases, with 12 bases remaining between them. The CDR3 is 14 amino acids. Germline lookup yields CDR1 SGHDN and CDR2 FVKESK. The CDR3 region is CASSQGIRGAEAFF. CDR3 in DNA: TGTGCCAGCAGCCAAGGCATTCGGGGGGCTGAAGCTTTCTTT.

The rearrangement uses TRBV10-3 and TRBJ1-1; TRBD1 aligns across 7 bases. The CDR3 is made up of 11 amino acids. V dropped 10 bases and J dropped 7; count of bases not matched to a gene: 6. The germline gives CDR1 ENHRY, CDR2 SYGVKD. CDR3 DNA sequence: TGTGCCAGCAGACAGGGACGTGAAGCTTTCTTT. This encodes CASRQGREAFF.

This clonotype has a count of ten or more. The rearrangement links TRBV7-2 to TRBJ1-2, with 7 bases that match TRBD1. Per germline, CDR1 SGHTA and CDR2 FQGNSA. The CDR3 extends over 16 amino acids. Trimming cost V 0 bases and J 5 bases; bases outside gene matches: 9. CDR3 protein: CASSLAPGQGDYGYTF. Here the CDR3 DNA reads TGTGCCAGCAGCTTAGCCCCGGGGCAGGGGGATTATGGCTACACCTTC.

This clonotype showed up just once. The J gene is TRBJ2-7, the V gene TRBV7-8; 7 nucleotides align to TRBD1. CDR1 SGHVS and CDR2 FQNEAQ come from the germline V gene. Germline trimming cut 6 bases from V and 0 bases from J; bases unmatched to any gene: 8. The CDR3 extends over 15 amino acids. CDR3 region: CASSSQTGSSYEQYF. The CDR3 DNA reads as TGTGCCAGCAGTTCCCAGACAGGGAGCTCCTACGAGCAGTACTTC. Full variable domain (missing parts from reference TRBV7-8 and TRBJ2-7): GAGVSQSPRYKVAKRGQDVALRCDPISGHVSLFWYQQALGQGPEFLTYFQNEAQLDKSGLPSDRFFAERPEGSVSTLKIQRTQQEDSAVYLCASSSQTGSSYEQYFGPGTRLTVT.

This clonotype was seen ten or more times. The CDR3 sequence: CASSQGPYEQYF. CDR3 nucleotides: TGTGCCAGCAGCCAAGGACCTTACGAGCAGTACTTC. The gene calls are TRBV25-1 and TRBJ2-7, with unresolved D. Germline CDR1 MGHDK, CDR2 SYGVNS. Trimming removed 6 bases at V and 4 bases at J, with 10 bases between. The CDR3 length is 12 residues.

This clonotype was seen many times. This sequence joins TRBV5-1 and TRBJ1-6, with D tentatively TRBD1 (6 bases). The V gene lost 0 bases and the J gene lost 10 bases, with 14 bases spanning the gap. The CDR3 runs to 15 residues. Germline V lookup: CDR1 SGHRS, CDR2 YFSETQ. As DNA, the CDR3 is TGCGCCAGCAGCTTGGTTGCGACAGGAGACTCACCCCTCCACTTT. This translates into CASSLVATGDSPLHF.

The table lists this clonotype with many counts. The V gene is TRBV6-1, the J gene TRBJ1-5, with TRBD1 as a possible D gene (5 bases). Trimming stripped 5 bases from V and 5 bases from J, with 16 bases between. This CDR3 has 15 residues. CDR1 and CDR2 from the germline V gene are MNHNS and SASEGT. The CDR3 coding sequence is TGTGCCAGCAGTCGGGGGTCAGTTACAGATCAGCCCCAGCATTTT. The encoded protein is CASSRGSVTDQPQHF.

This clonotype was seen repeatedly, ten times or more. The V gene is TRBV2, the J gene TRBJ1-2; 9 positions match TRBD1. The CDR3 has 15 amino acids. The germline V gene has CDR1 SNHLY and CDR2 FYNNEI. V lost 2 bases to trimming and J lost 8 bases; unmatched junction nucleotides: 9. This CDR3 reads CASSEQGQGIRGYTF. The CDR3 DNA reads as TGTGCCAGCAGTGAACAAGGACAGGGGATACGGGGCTACACCTTC.

This clonotype was observed many times. The chain carries TRBV11-2 and TRBJ2-5; 13 bases line up with TRBD2. This CDR3 has 17 residues. Germline-derived CDR1 and CDR2 are SGHAT and FQNNGV. The V and J ends lost 5 bases and 5 bases, in that order; junction bases with no gene match: 11. DNA for the CDR3: TGTGCCAGCAGCACACGGACTAGCGGGAGAGGGTACGAGACCCAGTACTTC. Encoded protein: CASSTRTSGRGYETQYF. The whole variable domain, filled in from reference TRBV11-2 and TRBJ2-5, reads EAGVAQSPRYKIIEKRQSVAFWCNPISGHATLYWYQQILGQGPKLLIQFQNNGVVDDSQLPKDRFSAERLKGVDSTLKIQPAKLEDSAVYLCASSTRTSGRGYETQYFGPGTRLLVL.

This chain joins TRBV10-3 and TRBJ1-1; D is uncertain. The V gene's germline CDR1 is ENHRY and CDR2 SYGVKD. The CDR3 spans 18 residues. Trimming took 3 bases from V and 1 from J, leaving 21 bases between them. The DNA for the CDR3 is TGTGCCATCAGTGACCCCCTACTTATCGTTGAGACGAACACTGAAGCTTTCTTT. This encodes CAISDPLLIVETNTEAFF.

This clonotype came up many times. The chain is built from TRBV6-1 and TRBJ2-7; D is unclear. The CDR3 covers 13 residues. Germline CDR1 is MNHNS and CDR2 is SASEGT. V lost 7 bases and J lost 0, with 10 bases in between. This CDR3 is CASMADSSYEQYF. The DNA for the CDR3 is TGTGCCAGCATGGCGGATAGCTCCTACGAGCAGTACTTC.

This clonotype was recorded once. This chain links TRBV7-2 with TRBJ1-5, with D unclear. Germline lookup yields CDR1 SGHTA and CDR2 FQGNSA. Trimming pared 5 bases from V and 0 bases from J, leaving 11 bases between. The CDR3 extends over 15 amino acids. The DNA for the CDR3 is TGTGCCAGCAGCCCACGTATAGATAGCAATCAGCCCCAGCATTTT. It translates to CASSPRIDSNQPQHF.

The chain carries TRBV19 and TRBJ2-5, with 13 bases that match TRBD2. J was trimmed by 1 base and V by 4 bases; bases with no gene match: 6. CDR1 and CDR2 (germline): LNHDA, SQIVND (reference sequence). The CDR3 has 17 amino acids. DNA for the CDR3: TGTGCCAGTAGTAGGACGGGACTAGCGGGAACCCAAGAGACCCAGTACTTC. This codes for CASSRTGLAGTQETQYF.

This clonotype showed up just a few times. This sequence joins TRBV10-2 and TRBJ1-6; tentative D call: TRBD1 (6 bases). CDR3 length: 12 amino acids. From germline, CDR1 is WSHSY and CDR2 SAAADI. Trimming took 7 bases from V and 6 from J, leaving 7 bases between them. The CDR3 loop is CASTRGNSPLHF. The CDR3, as DNA: TGCGCCAGCACCAGGGGTAATTCACCCCTCCACTTT.

This clonotype was found a few times. A much more abundant neighbour one base away suggests this may be a read error. The CDR3 DNA sequence: TGTGCCAGCACTCGGGGAAGATCCTACGAGCAGTACTTC. The encoded protein is CASTRGRSYEQYF. This rearrangement joins TRBV11-2 to TRBJ2-7, with a possible D match to TRBD2 (5 bases). This CDR3 contains 13 residues. Trimming left V 7 bases short and J 1 base short, with 11 bases between. Germline values: CDR1 SGHAT, CDR2 FQNNGV.

The table lists this clonotype with a few counts. The gene calls are TRBV4-2 and TRBJ2-7; 8 bases line up with TRBD2. With 4 bases clipped from V and 6 bases from J, the junction kept 5 bases outside the gene matches. CDR3 length equals 13 residues. CDR1 and CDR2 from the germline V gene are LGHNA and YNFKEQ. The CDR3: CASSLGLVREQYF. DNA for the CDR3: TGTGCCAGCAGCCTGGGACTAGTTCGCGAGCAGTACTTC.

Ten or more counts support this clonotype. The chain combines TRBV15 with TRBJ2-7; 8 nucleotides match TRBD2. This CDR3 comprises 16 residues. Looked up from germline, CDR1 is LNHNV and CDR2 is YYDKDF (reference sequence). The V gene end was trimmed by 5 bases and the J gene end by 0 bases; junction bases not matched to a gene: 9. CDR3: CATSQAIAGPSYEQYF. The CDR3 DNA reads as TGTGCCACCAGCCAGGCGATAGCGGGGCCCTCCTACGAGCAGTACTTC.

This clonotype was observed at least ten times. This chain uses TRBV30 with TRBJ1-6; maybe TRBD1 (6 bases). This CDR3 spans 16 amino acids. Trimming shortened V by 4 bases and J by 5 bases, and 18 bases separated the two germline ends. In germline, CDR1 is GTSNPN, CDR2 SVGIG (reference sequence). The CDR3: CAWNLVSWTDNSPLHF. The CDR3 DNA sequence: TGTGCCTGGAATTTGGTTTCCTGGACAGATAATTCACCCCTCCACTTT.

This clonotype was counted between two and nine times. This CDR3 is CASSVGRRNTGELFF. In DNA, the CDR3 is TGTGCCAGCAGTGTCGGGAGGAGGAACACCGGGGAGCTGTTTTTT. The chain uses TRBV2 and TRBJ2-2; 7 nucleotides match TRBD2. Germline lookup yields CDR1 SNHLY and CDR2 FYNNEI. V trimming: 4 bases; J trimming: 1 base; junction bases outside the gene matches: 3. The CDR3 has 15 residues.

This rearrangement joins TRBV19 to TRBJ1-2, with D possibly TRBD1 on 6 matching bases. CDR1 is LNHDA and CDR2 is SQIVND in the germline V gene (reference sequence). V was shortened by 5 bases and J by 0 bases, with 13 bases between the two germline ends. The CDR3 sequence is 15 residues long. The CDR3 coding sequence is TGTGCCAGTAGTTCTCGGGACACGACTAACTATGGCTACACCTTC. Amino acid sequence: CASSSRDTTNYGYTF.